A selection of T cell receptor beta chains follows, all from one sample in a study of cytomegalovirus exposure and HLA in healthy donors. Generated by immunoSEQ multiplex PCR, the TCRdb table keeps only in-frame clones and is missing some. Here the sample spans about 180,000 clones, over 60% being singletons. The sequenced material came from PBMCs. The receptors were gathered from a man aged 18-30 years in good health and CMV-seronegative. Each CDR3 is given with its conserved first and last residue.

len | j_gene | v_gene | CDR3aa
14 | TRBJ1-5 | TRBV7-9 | CASSLDSLGGPQHF
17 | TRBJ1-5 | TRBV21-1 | CASSKISKSSSNQPQHF
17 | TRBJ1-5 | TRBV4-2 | CASSQDWPIGGREPQHF
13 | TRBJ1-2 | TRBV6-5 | CASRRGQGYGYTF
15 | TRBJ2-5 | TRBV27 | CASSLFFGGITTQYF
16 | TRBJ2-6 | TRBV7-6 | CASSPYEGSGANVLTF
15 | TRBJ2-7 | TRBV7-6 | CASSLAPGQGDEQYF
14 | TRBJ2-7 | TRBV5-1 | CASSFRGQFYEQYF
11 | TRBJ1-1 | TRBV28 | CASSSRSRAFF
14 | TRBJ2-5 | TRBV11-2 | CASTLTGGKETQYF
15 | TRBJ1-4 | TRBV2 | CASSGQGAVGEKLFF
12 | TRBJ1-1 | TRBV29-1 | CSGGHQDTEAFF
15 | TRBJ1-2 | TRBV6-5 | CASSGDRGFNYGYTF
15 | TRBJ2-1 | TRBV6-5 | CASSPGGRPSNEQFF
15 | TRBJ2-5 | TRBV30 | CAWSGGGSRQETQYF
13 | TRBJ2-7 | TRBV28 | CASSLANFYEQYF
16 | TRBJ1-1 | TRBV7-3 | CASSLKPLGTNTEAFF
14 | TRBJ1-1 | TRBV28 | CASGVPPMNTEAFF